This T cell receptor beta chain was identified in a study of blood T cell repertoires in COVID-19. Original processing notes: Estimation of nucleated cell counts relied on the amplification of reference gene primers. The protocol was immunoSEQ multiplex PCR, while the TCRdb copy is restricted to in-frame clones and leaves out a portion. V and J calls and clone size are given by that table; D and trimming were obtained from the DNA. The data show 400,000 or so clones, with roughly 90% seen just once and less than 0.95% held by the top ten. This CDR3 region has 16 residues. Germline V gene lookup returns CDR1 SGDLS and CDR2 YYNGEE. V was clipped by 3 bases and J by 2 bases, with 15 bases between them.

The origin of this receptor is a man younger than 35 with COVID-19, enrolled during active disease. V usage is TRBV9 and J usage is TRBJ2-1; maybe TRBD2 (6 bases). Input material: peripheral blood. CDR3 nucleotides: TGTGCCAGCAGCGCCTGGGACTCCGCGGCCTACAATGAGCAGTTCTTC. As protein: CASSAWDSAAYNEQFF. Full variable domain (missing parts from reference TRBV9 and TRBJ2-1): DSGVTQTPKHLITATGQRVTLRCSPRSGDLSVYWYQQSLDQGLQFLIQYYNGEERAKGNILERFSAQQFPDLHSELNLSSLELGDSALYFCASSAWDSAAYNEQFFGPGTRLTVL.